This TCR beta chain was captured by sequencing in a study of CD4 T cells in relation to SARS-CoV-2 and coronaviruses. Notes on the study in general: Each donor contributed either pre-pandemic or post-infection samples, not both.

CD4+ T cells from unexposed donors were obtained before the COVID-19 pandemic (2011-2018). This table comes from immunoSEQ multiplex PCR, and its TCRdb copy is limited to in-frame clones, with some not included. The repertoire holds about 59,000 clones, with around 86% as singletons. The V segment lost 4 bases and the J segment 3 bases; nucleotides outside the gene matches: 0. Germline loops: CDR1 SGHDN, CDR2 FVKESK. The CDR3 is 14 residues long. As for this clone: Its target is not known.

This TCR derives from a human donor in good health. This rearrangement joins TRBV14 to TRBJ2-3, with 11 bases identical to TRBD1. The sequencing sample was made of memory CD4+ T cells from PBMCs. Written as DNA, the CDR3 is TGTGCCAGCAGCCGGGACAGGGGGACAGATACGCAGTATTTT. As protein: CASSRDRGTDTQYF.